Here is one T cell receptor (beta chain) with its context. Original analysis: Quality scores were absent from the junction-only immunoSEQ sequences, so filtering differed. Assay used: immunoSEQ multiplex PCR; TCRdb lists only in-frame clones, some missing. That table supplies the V and J calls and clone size; D and trimming were determined from the DNA. The data contain approximately 2.5 million clones, 90% to 95% of them seen just once; the ten biggest clones take up roughly 0.15%. The sample is drawn from a study of shared clonotypes between healthy human individuals. Study background: CD8 memory received one plate per donor, CD8 naive two, CD4 memory three and CD4 naive three.

V gave up 6 bases and J gave up 1 base; unmatched junction bases: 5. In germline, CDR1 is SGDLS, CDR2 YYNGEE. The CDR3 consists of 15 residues. This chain links TRBV9 with TRBJ2-5; 11 positions agree with TRBD2. The TCR originated in a man in his late teens or twenties in good health. The sample taken for sequencing was naive CD4+ T cells sorted from blood. Sample subset: CD45RA+ positively selected. The CDR3 coding sequence is TGTGCCAGCACCCTAGCGGGAGGCGTCCAAGAGACCCAGTACTTC. This translates into CASTLAGGVQETQYF. The full variable domain, rest sourced from reference TRBV9 and TRBJ2-5, is DSGVTQTPKHLITATGQRVTLRCSPRSGDLSVYWYQQSLDQGLQFLIQYYNGEERAKGNILERFSAQQFPDLHSELNLSSLELGDSALYFCASTLAGGVQETQYFGPGTRLLVL.